The sequence of this TCR beta chain was determined in a study of low-dose radiotherapy and immunotherapy resistance in tumors (dated by TCRdb to 2022 to 2024). Regarding the study in general: In Cohort 1, each fraction delivered 0.5 Gy every 2 weeks, and the prescribed total PTV dose was 6.5 Gy. For Cohort 2, the dose was 1 Gy per fraction given every two weeks, adding up to 13 Gy in total across 26 weeks. Nivolumab was administered intravenously as a 240 mg flat dose every two weeks, and ipilimumab was administered intravenously at 1 mg/kg every six weeks. Cyclophosphamide 200 mg/m2 was administered intravenously every two weeks, one day before each radiation and immunotherapy administration. Starting on cycle 1 day 1, patients took 300 mg of aspirin by mouth once daily for four cycles. Randomization of trial participants into treatment groups was not performed. Eight patients were included in the translational analysis: three from the first dose cohort and the first five from the second dose cohort.

Comments on this clonotype: The antigen this receptor binds is unknown. One base away there is no much larger clone; base qualities are not given.

To make first-strand cDNA, Superscript III was used along with a set of TRAV- and TRBV-specific primers so that both the TCRalpha and TCRbeta chains were covered. TCRs were amplified for about 20 PCR cycles with Phusion, using a constant-region primer paired with the adapter attached to the V primers. The isolated mRNA was amplified using the MessageAmp II aRNA Amplification Kit, with in vitro transcription performed for roughly 15 hours at 37 degrees C. The Dynabeads mRNA DIRECT Purification Kit was used to isolate mRNA for TCR sequencing. Indexed Illumina adapters were added in a second roughly 25-cycle Phusion PCR, and the resulting products were purified with AMPure XP beads. As for the authors' bioinformatics: Custom Perl scripts were used to pool TCR sequences that encoded the same protein, to remove out-of-frame sequences, and to calculate the abundance of each clonotype. Any TCR sequence supported by only a single read was excluded from analysis. Shannon entropy, Gini index, clonality, richness, and the frequency of TCRs shared between repertoires were included as repertoire metrics. TCRdb reprocessed the public reads (quality trimming at Q25 with fastp, clone calling with MiXCR) and kept in-frame beta chains. A single entry per CDR3 protein holds the most common genes and DNA from its merged rows. The V and J calls were determined by TCRdb, not by the authors. Across this sample there are roughly 15,000 distinct CDR3 sequences, with about 70% seen only once. The ten largest clones take up 4% to 5.5% of the sample.

Donors were enrolled in RACIN, a single-arm phase I dose-escalation trial combining nivolumab, ipilimumab, aspirin, low-dose cyclophosphamide and low-dose radiotherapy. Patients with advanced, TIL-negative solid tumors were considered eligible. CDR1 LGHNA and CDR2 YNFKEQ were looked up in the germline V gene. V loses 0 bases, J loses 9 bases, and the germline ends lie 12 bases apart. Spanning cysteine to phenylalanine, the CDR3 consists of 14 amino acids. Left in the record is the CDR3 DNA by itself, 42 bases read in frame from the first base. Here the chain combines TRBV4-2 and TRBJ2-1, with the D gene uncertain. This clonotype was obtained from a human donor with advanced metastatic prostate, ovarian, gallbladder or colorectal cancer (not recorded which). This table probably holds off-target reads from a library built for another chain. The nucleotides read TGTGCCAGCAGCCAAGATGGAAGACGGAGTGAGCAGTTCTTC. This codes for CASSQDGRRSEQFF.